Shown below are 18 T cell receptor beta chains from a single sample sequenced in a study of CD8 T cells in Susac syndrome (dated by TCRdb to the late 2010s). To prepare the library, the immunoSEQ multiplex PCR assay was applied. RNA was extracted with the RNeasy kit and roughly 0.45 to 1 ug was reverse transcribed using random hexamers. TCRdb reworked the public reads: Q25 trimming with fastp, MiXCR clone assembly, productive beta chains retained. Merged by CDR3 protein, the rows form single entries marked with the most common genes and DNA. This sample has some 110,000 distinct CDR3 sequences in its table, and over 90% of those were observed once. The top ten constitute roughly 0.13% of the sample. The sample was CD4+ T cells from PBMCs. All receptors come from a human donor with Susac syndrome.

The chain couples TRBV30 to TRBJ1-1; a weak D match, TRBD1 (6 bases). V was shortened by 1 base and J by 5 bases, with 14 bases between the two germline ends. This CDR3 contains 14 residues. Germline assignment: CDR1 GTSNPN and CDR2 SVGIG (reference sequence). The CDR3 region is CAWSGGLGSTEAFF. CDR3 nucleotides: TGTGCCTGGAGTGGGGGGCTCGGGAGTACTGAAGCTTTCTTT.

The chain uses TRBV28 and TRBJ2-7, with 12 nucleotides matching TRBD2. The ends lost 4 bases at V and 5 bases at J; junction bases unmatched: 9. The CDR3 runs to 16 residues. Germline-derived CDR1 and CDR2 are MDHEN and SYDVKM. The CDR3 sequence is CASSSSRTSGINEQYF. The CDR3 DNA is TGTGCCAGCAGTTCCTCCAGGACTAGCGGGATCAACGAGCAGTACTTC.

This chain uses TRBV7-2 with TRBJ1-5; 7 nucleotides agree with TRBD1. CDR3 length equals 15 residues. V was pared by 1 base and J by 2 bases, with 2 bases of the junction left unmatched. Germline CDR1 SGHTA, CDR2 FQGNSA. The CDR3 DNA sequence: TGTGCCAGCAGCTTAGGGGGACAGCGCAATCAGCCCCAGCATTTT. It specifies CASSLGGQRNQPQHF.

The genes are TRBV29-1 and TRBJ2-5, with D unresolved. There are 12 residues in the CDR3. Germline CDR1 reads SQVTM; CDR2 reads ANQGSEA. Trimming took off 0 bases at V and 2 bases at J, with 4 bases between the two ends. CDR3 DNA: TGCAGCGTTGAAGAGGGGCAAGAGACCCAGTACTTC. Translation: CSVEEGQETQYF.

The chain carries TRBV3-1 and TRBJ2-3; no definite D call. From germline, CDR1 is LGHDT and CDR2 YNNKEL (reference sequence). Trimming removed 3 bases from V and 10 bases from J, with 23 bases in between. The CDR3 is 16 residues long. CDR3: CASSHPPGLHRYPQYF. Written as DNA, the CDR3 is TGTGCCAGCAGCCATCCACCAGGATTACACAGATACCCGCAGTATTTT.

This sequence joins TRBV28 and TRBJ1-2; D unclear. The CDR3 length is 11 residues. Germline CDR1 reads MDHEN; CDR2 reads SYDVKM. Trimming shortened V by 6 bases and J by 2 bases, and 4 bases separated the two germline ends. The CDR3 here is CASRFNYGYTF. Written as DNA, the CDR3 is TGTGCCAGCAGGTTCAACTATGGCTACACCTTC.

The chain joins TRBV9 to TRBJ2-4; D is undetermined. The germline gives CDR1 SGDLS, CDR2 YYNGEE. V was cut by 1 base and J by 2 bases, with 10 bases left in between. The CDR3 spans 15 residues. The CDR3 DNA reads TGTGCCAGCAGCGTAACCCAGGAAACCAAAAACATTCAGTACTTC. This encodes CASSVTQETKNIQYF.

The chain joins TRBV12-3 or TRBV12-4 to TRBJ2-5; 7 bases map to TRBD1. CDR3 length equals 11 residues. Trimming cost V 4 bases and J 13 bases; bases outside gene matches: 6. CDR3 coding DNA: TGTGCCAGCAGTTCAGACAGGGTTCCGTACTTC. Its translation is CASSSDRVPYF.

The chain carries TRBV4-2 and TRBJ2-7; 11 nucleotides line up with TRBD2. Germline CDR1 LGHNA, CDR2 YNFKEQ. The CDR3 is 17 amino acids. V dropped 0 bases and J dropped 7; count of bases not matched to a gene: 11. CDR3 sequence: CASSQEGIAGGPGEQYF. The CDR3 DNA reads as TGTGCCAGCAGCCAAGAAGGGATAGCGGGAGGGCCGGGTGAGCAGTACTTC.

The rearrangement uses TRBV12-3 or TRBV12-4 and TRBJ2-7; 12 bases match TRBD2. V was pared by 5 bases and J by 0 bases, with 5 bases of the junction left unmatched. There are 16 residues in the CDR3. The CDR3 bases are TGTGCCAGCAGTCGTGCTAGCGGGAGGGCCTCCTACGAGCAGTACTTC. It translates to CASSRASGRASYEQYF.

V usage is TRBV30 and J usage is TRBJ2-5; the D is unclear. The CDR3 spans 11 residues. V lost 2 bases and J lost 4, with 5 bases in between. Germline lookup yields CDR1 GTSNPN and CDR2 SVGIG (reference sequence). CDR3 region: CAWSSSETQYF. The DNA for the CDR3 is TGTGCCTGGAGTTCGTCAGAGACCCAGTACTTC.

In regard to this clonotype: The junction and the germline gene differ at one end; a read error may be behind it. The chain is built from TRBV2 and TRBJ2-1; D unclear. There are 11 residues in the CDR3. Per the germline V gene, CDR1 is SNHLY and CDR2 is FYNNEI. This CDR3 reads CASSAGPLASF. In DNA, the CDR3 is TGTGCCAGCAGCGCCGGGCCCCTCGCTTCCTTC.

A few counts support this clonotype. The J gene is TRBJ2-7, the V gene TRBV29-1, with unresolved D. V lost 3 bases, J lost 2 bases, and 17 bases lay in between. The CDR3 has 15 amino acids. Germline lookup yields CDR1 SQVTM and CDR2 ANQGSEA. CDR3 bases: TGCAGCGTTGAGATTGAAGAGGCCCGCGCCTACGAGCAGTACTTC. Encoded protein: CSVEIEEARAYEQYF.

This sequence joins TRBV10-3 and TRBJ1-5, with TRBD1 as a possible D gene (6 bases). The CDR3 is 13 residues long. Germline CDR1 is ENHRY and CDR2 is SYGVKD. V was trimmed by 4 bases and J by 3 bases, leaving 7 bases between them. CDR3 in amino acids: CAISAGDNQPQHF. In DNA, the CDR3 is TGTGCCATCAGTGCAGGGGACAATCAGCCCCAGCATTTT.

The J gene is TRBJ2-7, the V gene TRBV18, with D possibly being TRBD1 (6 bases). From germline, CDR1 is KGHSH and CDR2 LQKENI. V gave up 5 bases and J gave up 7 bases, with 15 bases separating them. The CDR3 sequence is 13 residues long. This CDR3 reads CASSETGPGEQYF. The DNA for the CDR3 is TGTGCCAGCTCAGAGACAGGACCGGGGGAGCAGTACTTC.

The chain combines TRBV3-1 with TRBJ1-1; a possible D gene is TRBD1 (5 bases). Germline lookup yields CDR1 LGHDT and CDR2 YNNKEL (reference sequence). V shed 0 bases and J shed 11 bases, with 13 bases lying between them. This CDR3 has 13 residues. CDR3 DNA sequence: TGTGCCAGCAGCCAAGATAGCCAGGGATCTGCTTTCTTT. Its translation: CASSQDSQGSAFF.

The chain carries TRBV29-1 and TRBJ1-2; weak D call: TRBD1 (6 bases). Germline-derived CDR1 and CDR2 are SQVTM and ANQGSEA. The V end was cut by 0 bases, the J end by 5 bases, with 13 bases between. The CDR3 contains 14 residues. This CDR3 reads CSVEEQGQVYGYTF. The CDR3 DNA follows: TGCAGCGTTGAAGAGCAGGGGCAGGTTTATGGCTACACCTTC.

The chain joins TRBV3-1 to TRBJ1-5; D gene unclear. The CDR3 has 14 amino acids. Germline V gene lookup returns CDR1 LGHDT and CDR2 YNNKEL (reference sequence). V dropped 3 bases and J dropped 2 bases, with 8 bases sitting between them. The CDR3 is CASSQGSGNQPQHF. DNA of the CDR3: TGTGCCAGCAGCCAGGGCAGCGGCAATCAGCCCCAGCATTTT.